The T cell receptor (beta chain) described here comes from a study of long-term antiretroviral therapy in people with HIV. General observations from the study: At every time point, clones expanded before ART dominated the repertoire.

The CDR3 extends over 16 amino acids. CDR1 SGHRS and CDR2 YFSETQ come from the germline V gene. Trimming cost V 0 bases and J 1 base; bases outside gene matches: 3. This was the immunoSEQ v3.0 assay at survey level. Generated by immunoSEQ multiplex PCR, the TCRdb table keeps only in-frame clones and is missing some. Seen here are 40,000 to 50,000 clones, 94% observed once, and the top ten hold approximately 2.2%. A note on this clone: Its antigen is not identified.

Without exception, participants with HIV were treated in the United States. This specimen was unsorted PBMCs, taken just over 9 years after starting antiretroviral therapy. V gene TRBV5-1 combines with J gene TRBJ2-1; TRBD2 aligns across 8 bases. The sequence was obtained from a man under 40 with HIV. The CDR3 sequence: CASSLGASGSYNEQFF. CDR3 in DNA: TGCGCCAGCAGCTTGGGGGCTAGCGGGTCCTACAATGAGCAGTTCTTC.